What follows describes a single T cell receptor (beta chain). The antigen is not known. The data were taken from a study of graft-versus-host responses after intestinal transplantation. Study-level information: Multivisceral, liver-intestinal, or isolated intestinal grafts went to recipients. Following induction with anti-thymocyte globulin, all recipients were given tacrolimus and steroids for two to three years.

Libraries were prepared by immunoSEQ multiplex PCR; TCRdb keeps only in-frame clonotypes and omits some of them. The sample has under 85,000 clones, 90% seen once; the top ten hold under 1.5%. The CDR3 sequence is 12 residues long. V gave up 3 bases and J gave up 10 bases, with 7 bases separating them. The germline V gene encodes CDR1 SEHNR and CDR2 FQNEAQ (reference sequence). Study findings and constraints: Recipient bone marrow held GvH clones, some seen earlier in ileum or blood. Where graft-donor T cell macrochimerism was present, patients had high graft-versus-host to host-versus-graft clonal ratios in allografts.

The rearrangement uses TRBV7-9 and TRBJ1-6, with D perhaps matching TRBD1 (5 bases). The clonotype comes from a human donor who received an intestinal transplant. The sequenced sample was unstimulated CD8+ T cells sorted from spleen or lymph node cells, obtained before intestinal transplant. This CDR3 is CASSFGGSPLHF. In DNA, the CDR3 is TGTGCCAGCAGCTTCGGGGGGTCACCCCTCCACTTT.